The present T cell receptor (beta chain) was sequenced within a study of CD8+ T cells in alopecia areata. Study in general: Tofacitinib was taken orally by treated patients, and the dose was 5 to 10 mg twice daily.

Broader study findings: Researchers reported that TCR sharing among patients proved less clear than in mice, possibly HLA-linked. Affected scalp, especially in alopecia totalis/universalis, had a higher clonality than normal scalp did.

Trimming removed 4 bases at V and 10 bases at J, with 8 bases between. Germline V gene sequence: CDR1 GTSNPN, CDR2 SVGIG (reference sequence). CDR3 length: 11 amino acids. Reverse transcription of extracted RNA yielded cDNA, which provided the sequencing template. Only in-frame clones appear in the TCRdb table, and some are missing; sequencing was by immunoSEQ multiplex PCR. The profile shows some 130,000 clones, around 60% of them singletons. As concerns this clone: The antigen is undetermined.

The chain employs TRBV30 and TRBJ1-6; D gene unclear. This TCR was sampled from a human donor with alopecia areata. The material was CD4+ T cells sorted from blood, obtained at week 0. CDR3 loop: CAWNEKSPLHF. The CDR3 coding sequence is TGTGCCTGGAACGAAAAGTCACCCCTCCACTTT.